These 29 T cell receptor beta chains came from one sample sequenced in a study of cytomegalovirus exposure and HLA in healthy donors. Data came from immunoSEQ multiplex PCR; TCRdb stores just in-frame clones and leaves some out. The profile shows 90,000 to 130,000 clones, 88% of them singletons. Sequences were obtained from PBMCs. All receptors come from a woman younger than 45 in good health and CMV-seropositive.

The V gene is TRBV28, the J gene TRBJ1-5; 9 bases match TRBD1. The CDR3 runs 14 residues. The trim removed 6 bases at V and 6 bases at J, leaving 6 bases unmatched. Germline assignment: CDR1 MDHEN and CDR2 SYDVKM. The CDR3 here is CASRGTGFGQPQHF. In DNA, the CDR3 is TGTGCCAGCAGAGGGACAGGGTTCGGTCAGCCCCAGCATTTT.

The CDR3 sequence is CASSIGRQGDTGELFF. The CDR3 nucleotides are TGTGCCAGTAGTATAGGGAGACAGGGTGACACCGGGGAGCTGTTTTTT. The chain carries TRBV19 and TRBJ2-2; 7 bases align to TRBD1. The CDR3 spans 16 residues. The V and J ends lost 1 base and 3 bases, in that order; junction bases with no gene match: 5. Germline values: CDR1 LNHDA, CDR2 SQIVND (reference sequence).

The V and J genes are TRBV10-1 and TRBJ2-1, with a weak D call TRBD2 (6 bases). The CDR3 loop spans 13 amino acids. Trimming cost V 10 bases and J 8 bases, with 18 bases left between them. The germline V gene has CDR1 WNHNN and CDR2 SYGVQD (reference sequence). Here the CDR3 DNA reads TGCGCCATCGTAGGCGGGATAGTCGATGAGCAGTTCTTC. Its protein product is CAIVGGIVDEQFF.

This clone was observed a single time. The chain uses TRBV29-1 and TRBJ2-1, with 12 bases identical to TRBD2. J lost 7 bases, V lost 4 bases, and 2 bases had no gene match. This CDR3 has 13 residues. Germline assignment: CDR1 SQVTM and CDR2 ANQGSEA. DNA for the CDR3: TGCAGCGTTGTGCTAGCGGGAGGGAATGAGCAGTTCTTC. Its protein product is CSVVLAGGNEQFF.

This rearrangement joins TRBV30 to TRBJ1-5; TRBD1 matches at 8 bases. This CDR3 has 14 residues. The germline V gene encodes CDR1 GTSNPN and CDR2 SVGIG (reference sequence). The ends lost 3 bases at V and 4 bases at J; junction bases unmatched: 5. The CDR3 bases are TGTGCCTGGAGCCGACAGGGGCGGAATCAGCCCCAGCATTTT. This gives the protein CAWSRQGRNQPQHF.

The chain couples TRBV2 to TRBJ2-7; 10 nucleotides match TRBD1. Germline V gene data show CDR1 as SNHLY and CDR2 as FYNNEI. The CDR3 runs 14 residues. Trimming cost V 6 bases and J 4 bases; bases outside gene matches: 6. CDR3 DNA: TGTGCCAGCAGCCCGGGACAGGGGAAATACGAGCAGTACTTC. It translates to CASSPGQGKYEQYF.

V is TRBV18 and J is TRBJ1-4; D may be TRBD1 (6 bases). V lost 3 bases, J lost 8 bases, and 7 bases lay in between. The CDR3 consists of 12 residues. Looked up from germline, CDR1 is KGHSH and CDR2 is LQKENI. The CDR3 spells CASSPDREKLFF. CDR3 nucleotide sequence: TGTGCCAGCTCACCCGACAGGGAAAAACTGTTTTTT.

The chain is built from TRBV6-6 and TRBJ1-6; D not certain. The length of the CDR3 is 14 residues. Germline V gene sequence: CDR1 MNHNY, CDR2 SVGAGI (reference sequence). Between the trimmed V and J ends, which lost 0 bases and 8 bases, there was a span of 8 bases. The CDR3 DNA reads TGTGCCAGCAGTTACTCGTGGAGGGATTCACCCCTCCACTTT. Its translation: CASSYSWRDSPLHF.

This sequence joins TRBV7-6 and TRBJ2-7, with 13 nucleotides matching TRBD2. V shed 4 bases, J shed 3 bases, and the junction held 6 bases outside the gene matches. The CDR3 covers 16 residues. Per germline, CDR1 SGHVS and CDR2 FNYEAQ. The CDR3 DNA sequence: TGTGCCAGCAGCTCACTAGCGGGAGGGGAGATCTACGAGCAGTACTTC. Protein sequence: CASSSLAGGEIYEQYF.

This clone was counted once. The J gene is TRBJ2-7, the V gene TRBV7-6, with D maybe TRBD1 (6 bases). The CDR3 spans 16 residues. Germline lookup yields CDR1 SGHVS and CDR2 FNYEAQ. The V end lost 5 bases, the J end lost 0 bases, and 17 bases lay between the germline ends. The CDR3 loop reads CASSPSGTQLSYEQYF. The CDR3 region has the DNA TGTGCCAGCAGCCCCTCCGGGACACAACTCTCCTACGAGCAGTACTTC.

Only one count was recorded for this clone. This chain links TRBV23-1 with TRBJ2-1; 12 bases line up with TRBD1. TRBV23-1 is annotated as an ORF whose role is uncertain. This CDR3 contains 16 residues. Losses at the gene ends were 6 bases for V and 5 bases for J; bases not matched to a gene: 8. The CDR3 region has the DNA TGCGCCAGCAGCCCTCGGGACAGGGGGCACCACAATGAGCAGTTCTTC. This translates into CASSPRDRGHHNEQFF.

The chain couples TRBV30 to TRBJ1-1; D possibly corresponds to TRBD1 (6 bases). Trimming removed 0 bases at V and 2 bases at J, with 13 bases between. CDR1 is GTSNPN, CDR2 SVGIG, per germline (reference sequence). The CDR3 totals 15 residues. DNA of the CDR3: TGTGCCTGGAGTGTAGGGCAACAGGGAAACACTGAAGCTTTCTTT. Translation gives CAWSVGQQGNTEAFF.

The chain has TRBV11-2 and TRBJ2-3; 7 bases map to TRBD2. CDR1 is SGHAT and CDR2 is FQNNGV in the germline V gene. The CDR3 loop spans 16 amino acids. J lost 1 base, V lost 4 bases, and 8 bases had no gene match. The CDR3 loop reads CASSSDSGLGTDTQYF. The CDR3 DNA reads as TGTGCCAGCAGCTCCGATAGCGGGCTAGGCACAGATACGCAGTATTTT.

This clone showed up just a few times. This rearrangement joins TRBV18 to TRBJ2-7; TRBD2 aligns across 9 bases. The junction had 8 bases not matched to a gene; V was cut back by 0 bases and J by 2 bases. CDR1 and CDR2 from the germline V gene are KGHSH and LQKENI. The CDR3 totals 17 residues. CDR3 residues: CASSPPPSGIVAYEQYF. The CDR3 DNA reads TGTGCCAGCTCACCACCGCCTAGCGGGATCGTTGCCTACGAGCAGTACTTC.

The rearrangement uses TRBV30 and TRBJ1-1; 7 positions agree with TRBD1. Germline trimming cut 2 bases from V and 6 bases from J; bases unmatched to any gene: 15. The CDR3 loop spans 16 amino acids. Germline CDR1 and CDR2: GTSNPN and SVGIG (reference sequence). This CDR3 is CAWSFPGQIKWAEAFF. The CDR3 DNA follows: TGTGCCTGGAGTTTTCCGGGACAGATTAAATGGGCTGAAGCTTTCTTT. The variable domain in full, completed from reference TRBV30 and TRBJ1-1, reads SQTIHQWPATLVQPVGSPLSLECTVEGTSNPNLYWYRQAAGRGLQLLFYSVGIGQISSEVPQNLSASRPQDRQFILSSKKLLLSDSGFYLCAWSFPGQIKWAEAFFGQGTRLTVV.

The rearrangement links TRBV2 to TRBJ1-2, with TRBD1 matching 11 bases. CDR1 is SNHLY and CDR2 is FYNNEI in the germline V gene. V gave up 3 bases and J gave up 8 bases; unmatched junction bases: 2. The CDR3 has 13 amino acids. The CDR3 nucleotides are TGTGCCAGCAGTGAGGACAGGGGGCTCGGCTACACCTTC. Translating it yields CASSEDRGLGYTF. Full variable domain (outside the CDR3, taken from reference TRBV2 and TRBJ1-2): EPEVTQTPSHQVTQMGQEVILRCVPISNHLYFYWYRQILGQKVEFLVSFYNNEISEKSEIFDDQFSVERPDGSNFTLKIRSTKLEDSAMYFCASSEDRGLGYTFGSGTRLTVV.

The V gene is TRBV2, the J gene TRBJ2-5; D may be TRBD2 (5 bases). V was clipped by 1 base and J by 5 bases, with 11 bases between them. Germline CDR1 and CDR2: SNHLY and FYNNEI. The CDR3 extends over 14 amino acids. CDR3 coding DNA: TGTGCCAGCAGTGAAGGACTACTGGCGGAGACCCAGTACTTC. Protein product: CASSEGLLAETQYF.

This clone was observed a handful of times. The chain joins TRBV5-4 to TRBJ1-6, with D maybe TRBD1 (6 bases). This CDR3 contains 15 residues. V shed 4 bases and J shed 9 bases, with 17 bases lying between them. Germline CDR1 is SGHNT and CDR2 is YYREEE (reference sequence). Here the CDR3 reads CASSRDTGGVSPLHF. CDR3 DNA: TGTGCCAGCAGCCGGGACACTGGGGGGGTTTCACCCCTCCACTTT.

V and J are TRBV6-5 and TRBJ1-1; D remains unclear. Trimming took off 0 bases at V and 1 base at J, with 9 bases between the two ends. The germline V gene has CDR1 MNHEY and CDR2 SVGAGI. CDR3 length: 15 residues. CDR3 nucleotide sequence: TGTGCCAGCAGTTACTCGGAGACCCAGAACACTGAAGCTTTCTTT. Protein product: CASSYSETQNTEAFF.

The chain has TRBV5-6 and TRBJ2-1; maybe TRBD1 (6 bases). V lost 4 bases and J 2 bases, leaving 13 bases between the germline ends. This CDR3 spans 15 amino acids. Looked up from germline, CDR1 is SGHDT and CDR2 is YYEEEE. CDR3 residues: CASSPTGFAYNEQFF. The CDR3, as DNA: TGTGCCAGCAGCCCCACAGGGTTCGCCTACAATGAGCAGTTCTTC.

The V call is TRBV5-1, the J call TRBJ1-1, with 9 bases fitting TRBD1. Trimming took 5 bases from V and 6 from J; bases not matched to a gene: 11. The length of the CDR3 is 15 residues. Germline assignment: CDR1 SGHRS and CDR2 YFSETQ. The CDR3 sequence: CASSPATGGWAEAFF. CDR3 DNA: TGCGCCAGCAGTCCCGCCACAGGGGGCTGGGCTGAAGCTTTCTTT.

The chain carries TRBV4-3 and TRBJ2-7, with 10 bases lining up with TRBD2. Unmatched junction bases numbered 9, after V lost 0 bases and J lost 4 bases. The CDR3 is made up of 17 amino acids. Germline CDR1 reads LGHNA; CDR2 reads YSLEER. The CDR3 protein is CASSQDLASGSFYEQYF. CDR3 bases: TGCGCCAGCAGCCAAGATCTGGCTAGCGGGAGCTTTTACGAGCAGTACTTC.

This clone was seen more than once but under ten times. The chain employs TRBV28 and TRBJ1-2, with D perhaps matching TRBD1 (5 bases). V lost 4 bases, J lost 6 bases, and 15 bases lay in between. This CDR3 is 14 amino acids long. Germline V gene sequence: CDR1 MDHEN, CDR2 SYDVKM. CDR3 sequence (DNA): TGTGCCAGCAGTTCGCAAAGACAGACCAATGGCTACACCTTC. Protein sequence: CASSSQRQTNGYTF.

This clone was counted once. The V and J genes are TRBV7-5 and TRBJ2-7; TRBD2 was called by the table and not checked on the DNA. TRBV7-5 is deemed a pseudogene. The CDR3 runs 15 residues. CDR3 coding DNA: TGTGTCAGAAGCTTAGAGGCTCTAGCCCCCTACGAGCAGTACTTC. Protein sequence: CVRSLEALAPYEQYF.

The chain has TRBV19 and TRBJ2-7; the D gene is possibly TRBD1 (5 bases). Germline CDR1 reads LNHDA; CDR2 reads SQIVND (reference sequence). The CDR3 is 15 amino acids. V lost 6 bases and J lost 3, with 18 bases in between. DNA for the CDR3: TGTGCCAGTAGCCTCGACAGCCATCACTACTACGAGCAGTACTTC. Translated, it gives CASSLDSHHYYEQYF.

This sequence joins TRBV6-5 and TRBJ2-1; the match to TRBD2 covers 15 bases. The CDR3 totals 14 residues. Germline loops: CDR1 MNHEY, CDR2 SVGAGI. The CDR3 DNA sequence: TGTGCGTCAGGGACTAGCGGGAGGTCCCATGAGCAGTTCTTC. It translates to CASGTSGRSHEQFF.

The chain is built from TRBV7-9 and TRBJ2-7, with 7 bases aligning to TRBD1. This CDR3 is built from 12 residues. The ends lost 5 bases at V and 7 bases at J; junction bases unmatched: 5. The germline gives CDR1 SEHNR, CDR2 FQNEAQ (reference sequence). In nucleotides, the CDR3 is TGTGCCAGCAGCGGACAGGCCTCTGAGCAGTACTTC. It yields the protein CASSGQASEQYF.

The genes are TRBV27 and TRBJ2-1, with 7 positions matching TRBD2. V dropped 0 bases and J dropped 4; count of bases not matched to a gene: 3. The V gene's germline CDR1 is MNHEY and CDR2 SMNVEV (reference sequence). This CDR3 comprises 15 residues. CDR3 residues: CASSLSLAVYNEQFF. The DNA of the CDR3 is TGTGCCAGCAGTTTATCCCTAGCGGTTTACAATGAGCAGTTCTTC.

The table lists this clone with a few counts. J is TRBJ2-7 and V is TRBV7-2; D is ambiguous. With 2 bases removed from V and 2 bases from J, the gap between germline ends came to 4 bases. The CDR3 is made up of 12 amino acids. The V gene's germline CDR1 is SGHTA and CDR2 FQGNSA. CDR3 DNA: TGTGCCAGCAGCTTAACACCCTACGAGCAGTACTTC. As protein: CASSLTPYEQYF.